The 24 T cell receptor beta chains presented below share a single source sample, sequenced in a study of T cells after posttransplantation cyclophosphamide. Produced via immunoSEQ multiplex PCR; TCRdb's table is partial and in-frame only. The table has more than 10,000 clones, around 81% seen once. The material sequenced was memory CD4+ T cells sorted from PBMCs. All receptors come from a man in his forties or fifties in good health, CMV-negative, and a related stem cell transplant donor.

The chain carries TRBV7-2 and TRBJ1-1; D gene unclear. Germline CDR1 reads SGHTA; CDR2 reads FQGNSA. Trimming took 0 bases from V and 11 from J, leaving 13 bases between them. The CDR3 is 13 amino acids. The CDR3 sequence: CASSLAPGEGAFF. As DNA, the CDR3 is TGTGCCAGCAGCTTAGCACCCGGGGAAGGGGCTTTCTTT.

The V call is TRBV5-4, the J call TRBJ1-2; 9 bases map to TRBD1. V lost 4 bases and J lost 4; bases outside the gene matches: 8. Per the germline V gene, CDR1 is SGHNT and CDR2 is YYREEE (reference sequence). The CDR3 contains 15 residues. DNA for the CDR3: TGTGCCAGCAGCAAAGGGGACAGGGAGGCCTATGGCTACACCTTC. This translates into CASSKGDREAYGYTF.

In this sample, this clone turned up a few times. The V gene is TRBV5-6, the J gene TRBJ1-6; the D is unclear. Looked up from germline, CDR1 is SGHDT and CDR2 is YYEEEE. This CDR3 is built from 15 residues. Trimming removed 4 bases at V and 0 bases at J, with 8 bases between. The CDR3 loop reads CASSPRSSYNSPLHF. In nucleotides, the CDR3 is TGTGCCAGCAGCCCGCGTAGCTCCTATAATTCACCCCTCCACTTT. The whole variable domain, filled in from reference TRBV5-6 and TRBJ1-6, reads DAGVTQSPTHLIKTRGQQVTLRCSPKSGHDTVSWYQQALGQGPQFIFQYYEEEERQRGNFPDRFSGHQFPNYSSELNVNALLLGDSALYLCASSPRSSYNSPLHFGNGTRLTVT.

The chain carries TRBV11-2 and TRBJ2-5; 8 positions match TRBD2. Per the germline V gene, CDR1 is SGHAT and CDR2 is FQNNGV. The CDR3 is 18 amino acids. J gave up 1 base and V 1 base, and 11 bases lay outside the gene matches. The CDR3 sequence is CASSLGHLAGGSQETQYF. CDR3 in DNA: TGTGCCAGCAGCTTAGGCCACCTGGCGGGAGGATCCCAAGAGACCCAGTACTTC.

V is TRBV27 and J is TRBJ1-2, with 7 nucleotides matching TRBD1. The CDR3 covers 15 residues. The V gene's germline CDR1 is MNHEY and CDR2 SMNVEV (reference sequence). J was trimmed by 0 bases and V by 8 bases; bases with no gene match: 9. Here the CDR3 reads CASRGLGTANYGYTF. DNA of the CDR3: TGTGCCAGCCGGGGGTTGGGGACAGCTAACTATGGCTACACCTTC.

This clone was counted between two and nine times. The same CDR3 can be traced to other DNA sequences in this sample. The J gene is TRBJ2-5, the V gene TRBV7-2; no definite D call. In germline, CDR1 is SGHTA, CDR2 FQGNSA. This CDR3 spans 12 amino acids. The V gene lost 0 bases and the J gene lost 4 bases, with 3 bases spanning the gap. As DNA, the CDR3 is TGTGCCAGCAGCTTAGCGAGAGAGACCCAGTACTTC. This sequence encodes CASSLARETQYF.

The J gene is TRBJ1-3, the V gene TRBV19; perhaps TRBD1 as D (5 bases). Per germline, CDR1 LNHDA and CDR2 SQIVND (reference sequence). The CDR3 length is 16 residues. Deletions cut 7 bases from V and 0 bases from J, with 16 bases between. DNA for the CDR3: TGTGCCAGTACGGACTACAGGCGTGTCTCTGGAAACACCATATATTTT. It codes for CASTDYRRVSGNTIYF.

V is TRBV5-1 and J is TRBJ1-5; D remains unclear. V lost 2 bases and J lost 4, with 10 bases in between. Germline loops: CDR1 SGHRS, CDR2 YFSETQ. The CDR3 spans 14 residues. The chain's CDR3 is CASSFSGLNQPQHF. The CDR3 nucleotides read TGCGCCAGCAGCTTTTCGGGGTTGAATCAGCCCCAGCATTTT.

This clone came up once. This rearrangement joins TRBV9 to TRBJ1-4; D gene ambiguous. The V end was cut by 5 bases, the J end by 4 bases, with 21 bases between. Germline CDR1 SGDLS, CDR2 YYNGEE. CDR3 length: 17 amino acids. The CDR3: CASSLYPRPADNEKLFF. The CDR3 DNA reads as TGTGCCAGCAGTTTGTACCCGCGTCCCGCTGATAATGAAAAACTGTTTTTT.

This chain joins TRBV6-1 and TRBJ1-5; TRBD1 is a possible D gene (5 bases). CDR3 length equals 15 residues. Trimming shortened V by 3 bases and J by 5 bases, and 14 bases separated the two germline ends. CDR1 is MNHNS and CDR2 is SASEGT in the germline V gene. The CDR3 is CASSDLFGGDQPQHF. The DNA for the CDR3 is TGTGCCAGCAGTGATCTATTCGGGGGGGATCAGCCCCAGCATTTT.

The rearrangement joins TRBV5-6 to TRBJ2-7; 11 nucleotides line up with TRBD1. Germline-derived CDR1 and CDR2 are SGHDT and YYEEEE. This CDR3 spans 15 amino acids. The junction had 4 bases not matched to a gene; V was cut back by 0 bases and J by 5 bases. The CDR3 sequence: CASSLGGQGGNEQYF. DNA of the CDR3: TGTGCCAGCAGCTTGGGGGGACAGGGGGGAAACGAGCAGTACTTC.

This clone was seen more than once but under ten times. This specimen includes other DNA sequences encoding the same CDR3. The CDR3 DNA sequence: TGTGCCAGCAGCCTGAGGACAGGGAGGATTGAATCACCCCTCCACTTT. Its translation is CASSLRTGRIESPLHF. The rearrangement joins TRBV7-2 to TRBJ1-6; 8 bases are a match to TRBD1. This CDR3 comprises 16 residues. Germline CDR1 reads SGHTA; CDR2 reads FQGNSA. Trimming cost V 5 bases and J 10 bases; bases outside gene matches: 13. The complete variable domain, with remaining parts taken from reference TRBV7-2 and TRBJ1-6, reads GAGVSQSPSNKVTEKGKDVELRCDPISGHTALYWYRQSLGQGLEFLIYFQGNSAPDKSGLPSDRFSAERTGGSVSTLTIQRTQQEDSAVYLCASSLRTGRIESPLHFGNGTRLTVT.

The gene calls are TRBV23-1 and TRBJ2-1; D might be TRBD2 (6 bases). TRBV23-1 is treated as an ORF (open reading frame) with a function not yet certain. The CDR3 has 17 residues. V was trimmed by 6 bases and J by 0 bases, leaving 18 bases between them. The CDR3 sequence: CASRAWVAALSYNEQFF. CDR3 sequence (DNA): TGCGCCAGCAGGGCCTGGGTAGCGGCACTCTCCTACAATGAGCAGTTCTTC.

This clone was counted once. The gene calls are TRBV19 and TRBJ1-2; tentative D call: TRBD1 (5 bases). V lost 4 bases, J lost 0 bases, and 12 bases lay in between. This CDR3 has 15 amino acids. Germline CDR1 reads LNHDA; CDR2 reads SQIVND (reference sequence). The CDR3 spells CASSKSREANYGYTF. DNA for the CDR3: TGTGCCAGTAGTAAAAGCAGGGAAGCTAACTATGGCTACACCTTC.

V is TRBV14 and J is TRBJ2-6, with D possibly matching TRBD2 (6 bases). Trimming took 5 bases from V and 6 from J, leaving 11 bases between them. The CDR3 extends over 14 amino acids. Germline CDR1 reads SGHDN; CDR2 reads FVKESK. This CDR3 is CASSSPGEANVLTF. In DNA, the CDR3 is TGTGCCAGCAGCTCCCCGGGGGAGGCCAACGTCCTGACTTTC. The whole variable domain, filled in from reference TRBV14 and TRBJ2-6, reads EAGVTQFPSHSVIEKGQTVTLRCDPISGHDNLYWYRRVMGKEIKFLLHFVKESKQDESGMPNNRFLAERTGGTYSTLKVQPAELEDSGVYFCASSSPGEANVLTFGAGSRLTVL.

Written as DNA, the CDR3 is TGCGCCAGCAGCTTGGAGCCTAGCGGGTCCGAAAGGGATACGCAGTATTTT. Translated, it gives CASSLEPSGSERDTQYF. The chain is built from TRBV5-1 and TRBJ2-3; 8 nucleotides agree with TRBD2. The CDR3 spans 17 residues. CDR1 is SGHRS and CDR2 is YFSETQ in the germline V gene. The junction had 12 bases not matched to a gene; V was cut back by 0 bases and J by 6 bases.

DNA for the CDR3: TGTGCCAGCAGTGGGGACAGCTATGGCTACACCTTC. Translating gives CASSGDSYGYTF. V gene TRBV6-4 combines with J gene TRBJ1-2, with 7 bases fitting TRBD1. V gave up 4 bases and J gave up 4 bases; unmatched junction bases: 0. The length of the CDR3 is 12 residues. CDR1 and CDR2 (germline): MRHNA, SNTAGT.

This chain uses TRBV7-9 with TRBJ2-7, with D maybe TRBD2 (6 bases). CDR1 is SEHNR, CDR2 FQNEAQ, per germline (reference sequence). V was pared by 4 bases and J by 0 bases, with 16 bases between. The length of the CDR3 is 16 residues. CDR3 bases: TGTGCCAGCAGCTCTATAGGGACTTCCTACTCCTACGAGCAGTACTTC. Translated, it gives CASSSIGTSYSYEQYF.

The table lists this clone with a count of one. The V gene is TRBV10-1, the J gene TRBJ2-7; D not resolved. CDR3 length: 13 residues. V lost 6 bases, J lost 0 bases, and 9 bases lay in between. CDR1 and CDR2 from the germline V gene are WNHNN and SYGVQD (reference sequence). CDR3 protein: CASSPGRSYEQYF. The CDR3 DNA reads TGCGCCAGCAGCCCGGGTCGCTCCTACGAGCAGTACTTC.

The rearrangement uses TRBV5-4 and TRBJ1-2, with 7 bases identical to TRBD1. From germline, CDR1 is SGHNT and CDR2 YYREEE (reference sequence). V gave up 0 bases and J gave up 5 bases; unmatched junction bases: 7. The CDR3 is 15 amino acids. The CDR3 sequence: CASSLEKGQLYGYTF. The CDR3 bases are TGTGCCAGCAGCTTGGAAAAGGGACAGTTATATGGCTACACCTTC.

This chain joins TRBV7-2 and TRBJ1-5, with a possible D match to TRBD1 (6 bases). This CDR3 contains 12 residues. The V gene lost 8 bases and the J gene lost 3 bases, with 8 bases spanning the gap. The germline V gene encodes CDR1 SGHTA and CDR2 FQGNSA. As DNA, the CDR3 is TGTGCCAGCGGACAGTACAATCAGCCCCAGCATTTT. Residues: CASGQYNQPQHF.

The chain couples TRBV7-3 to TRBJ1-1; unclear D gene. Germline-derived CDR1 and CDR2 are SGHTA and FQGTGA. This CDR3 is built from 16 residues. Trimming removed 1 base from V and 4 bases from J, with 16 bases in between. The CDR3 spells CASSLNPGAEGTEAFF. The CDR3 DNA reads TGTGCCAGCAGCTTAAACCCGGGCGCGGAGGGCACTGAAGCTTTCTTT.

This clone was observed a few times. The CDR3: CASSLEGPGTGFSNEQFF. In DNA, the CDR3 is TGTGCCAGCAGCTTAGAGGGGCCCGGGACAGGATTTTCCAATGAGCAGTTCTTC. The chain employs TRBV13 and TRBJ2-1, with 8 bases matching TRBD1. From germline, CDR1 is PRHDT and CDR2 FYEKMQ (reference sequence). Germline trimming cut 1 base from V and 6 bases from J; bases unmatched to any gene: 14. The CDR3 has 18 amino acids.

This chain connects TRBV7-2 to TRBJ2-3, with 7 bases matching TRBD1. The J segment lost 2 bases and the V segment lost 5 bases, leaving 4 bases of the junction unmatched. Germline loops: CDR1 SGHTA, CDR2 FQGNSA. The CDR3 runs 14 residues. CDR3 nucleotides: TGTGCCAGCAGCAACAGGGGTCCCACAGATACGCAGTATTTT. It encodes CASSNRGPTDTQYF.